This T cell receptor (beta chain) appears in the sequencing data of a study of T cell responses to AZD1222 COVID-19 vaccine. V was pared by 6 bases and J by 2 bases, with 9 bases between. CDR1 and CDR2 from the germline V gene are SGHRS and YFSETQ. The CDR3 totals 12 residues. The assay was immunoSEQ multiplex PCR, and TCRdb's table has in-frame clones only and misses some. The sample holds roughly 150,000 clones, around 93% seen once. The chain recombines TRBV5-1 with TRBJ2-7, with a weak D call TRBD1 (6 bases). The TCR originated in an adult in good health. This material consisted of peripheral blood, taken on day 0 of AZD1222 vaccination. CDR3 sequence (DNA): TGCGCCAGCAAAGGACAGACCTACGAGCAGTACTTC. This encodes CASKGQTYEQYF.